The present TCR beta chain was sequenced within a study of blood T cell repertoires in COVID-19. Study in general: COVID-19 samples from acute and convalescent phases originated in the United States, Italy and Spain.

Clones were sequenced by immunoSEQ multiplex PCR, and TCRdb holds only the in-frame ones, with some missing. This sample has 150,000 to 200,000 clones; 84% occur once, and the top ten carry 3% to 3.5%. Germline loops: CDR1 SGDLS, CDR2 YYNGEE. This CDR3 spans 14 amino acids. The V segment lost 0 bases and the J segment 3 bases; nucleotides outside the gene matches: 2. The clonotype originates from a woman between 25 and 40 years old who had been exposed to COVID-19. V is TRBV9 and J is TRBJ2-7; 8 bases are a match to TRBD2. Sequenced: PBMCs or T cells enriched from blood (not recorded which). The chain's CDR3 is CASSVAGTSYEQYF. The CDR3 region has the DNA TGTGCCAGCAGCGTAGCGGGGACTAGCTACGAGCAGTACTTC.